Included here is one TCR beta chain sequence, with context. The germline CDR1 and CDR2 sequences are SGDLS and YYNGEE. The CDR3 contains 13 residues. With 5 bases removed from V and 8 bases from J, the gap between germline ends came to 16 bases. Data came from immunoSEQ multiplex PCR; TCRdb stores just in-frame clones and leaves some out. Of around 63,000 clones listed, nearly 98% are singletons. This record belongs to a study of technical replicates of blood from a handful of donors. The chain recombines TRBV9 with TRBJ1-2, with D tentatively TRBD1 (5 bases). Sample: T cells isolated from PBMCs. The receptor was isolated from a human donor in good health. The CDR3 here is CASSPGGFGGYTF. The CDR3 coding sequence is TGTGCCAGCAGTCCGGGGGGGTTTGGCGGCTACACCTTC.